The 17 T cell receptor beta chains presented below share a single source sample, sequenced in a study of cytomegalovirus exposure and HLA in healthy donors. The protocol was immunoSEQ multiplex PCR, while the TCRdb copy is restricted to in-frame clones and leaves out a portion. The data contain tens of thousands of clones, about 94% of them singletons. The sequencing input was PBMCs. The receptors were sampled from a man aged 18 to 29 in good health and CMV-seropositive.

J is TRBJ1-4 and V is TRBV27, with D perhaps matching TRBD1 (5 bases). Trimming removed 1 base from V and 7 bases from J, with 16 bases in between. CDR3 size: 16 residues. The germline CDR1 and CDR2 sequences are MNHEY and SMNVEV (reference sequence). The CDR3 sequence is CASSLWGVGGGEKLFF. The CDR3 DNA is TGTGCCAGCAGTTTATGGGGGGTTGGTGGCGGTGAAAAACTGTTTTTT. Using reference TRBV27 and TRBJ1-4 for the parts outside the CDR3, the full variable domain is EAQVTQNPRYLITVTGKKLTVTCSQNMNHEYMSWYRQDPGLGLRQIYYSMNVEVTDKGDVPEGYKVSRKEKRNFPLILESPSPNQTSLYFCASSLWGVGGGEKLFFGSGTQLSVL.

CDR3 sequence (DNA): TGTGCCTGGAGTCAAACAACAGGGACAACTAATGAAAAACTGTTTTTT. Translating gives CAWSQTTGTTNEKLFF. J is TRBJ1-4 and V is TRBV30; maybe TRBD1 (6 bases). Germline-derived CDR1 and CDR2 are GTSNPN and SVGIG (reference sequence). The V end was cut by 2 bases, the J end by 0 bases, with 13 bases between. The CDR3 is 16 residues long.

The chain combines TRBV4-1 with TRBJ1-1, with D unresolved. This CDR3 comprises 16 residues. Trimming took 0 bases from V and 0 from J, leaving 11 bases between them. CDR1 and CDR2 from the germline V gene are MGHRA and YSYEKL. DNA of the CDR3: TGCGCCAGCAGCCAAGAGCCAGGTACGTTGAACACTGAAGCTTTCTTT. This sequence encodes CASSQEPGTLNTEAFF.

The chain has TRBV5-1 and TRBJ1-2; possible D gene TRBD1, 6 bases. Germline-derived CDR1 and CDR2 are SGHRS and YFSETQ. V was cut by 3 bases and J by 0 bases, with 9 bases left in between. The CDR3 length is 14 residues. The DNA for the CDR3 is TGCGCCAGCAGCTCGGACAGCTCTAACTATGGCTACACCTTC. Its translation: CASSSDSSNYGYTF.

V usage is TRBV15 and J usage is TRBJ2-7; D not certain. The germline V gene has CDR1 LNHNV and CDR2 YYDKDF (reference sequence). V was cut by 1 base and J by 0 bases, with 10 bases left in between. The CDR3 runs to 15 residues. CDR3 sequence: CATSRVDMSSYEQYF. In DNA, the CDR3 is TGTGCCACCAGCAGAGTAGACATGAGCTCCTACGAGCAGTACTTC.

The chain employs TRBV6-5 and TRBJ2-3; a possible D gene is TRBD2 (5 bases). Trimming stripped 0 bases from V and 3 bases from J, with 10 bases between. The V gene's germline CDR1 is MNHEY and CDR2 SVGAGI. This CDR3 comprises 15 residues. CDR3 sequence: CASSYSREGTDTQYF. CDR3 bases: TGTGCCAGCAGTTACTCGAGGGAAGGGACAGATACGCAGTATTTT.

The chain is built from TRBV6-4 and TRBJ2-7; 7 positions match TRBD2. The junction had 16 bases not matched to a gene; V was cut back by 10 bases and J by 1 base. From germline, CDR1 is MRHNA and CDR2 SNTAGT. The CDR3 covers 16 residues. CDR3: CATKGLTPPFSYEQYF. CDR3 nucleotide sequence: TGTGCCACCAAGGGACTAACCCCGCCTTTTTCCTACGAGCAGTACTTC.

The chain uses TRBV6-5 and TRBJ2-7; TRBD2 aligns across 7 bases. This CDR3 is 16 amino acids long. V shed 0 bases and J 3 bases; nucleotides not matched to a gene: 8. Per germline, CDR1 MNHEY and CDR2 SVGAGI. CDR3 sequence: CASSYSGGYGYYEQYF. Here the CDR3 DNA reads TGTGCCAGCAGTTACTCCGGGGGGTATGGGTACTACGAGCAGTACTTC.

In this sample, this clone turned up once. In DNA, the CDR3 is TGTGCCAGCACCCCCGCAGGGGGGAACACTGAAGCTTTCTTT. Amino acid sequence: CASTPAGGNTEAFF. V and J are TRBV27 and TRBJ1-1; 7 bases align to TRBD1. CDR1 MNHEY and CDR2 SMNVEV come from the germline V gene (reference sequence). With V trimmed by 7 bases and J by 1 base, 6 bases remained unmatched. The CDR3 consists of 14 residues.

In nucleotides, the CDR3 is TGCGCCAGCAGTCAACCTCAATCTCCCCGCGGAGAGGTCAATAGCAATCAGCCCCAGCATTTT. Protein product: CASSQPQSPRGEVNSNQPQHF. The J gene is TRBJ1-5, the V gene TRBV23-1; D call uncertain. TRBV23-1 is known as an ORF, though its function is uncertain. The ends were cut back, 2 bases at V and 0 bases at J, with 26 bases in the middle. This CDR3 contains 21 residues.

Sample share makes this clone medium-sized. The genes are TRBV6-5 and TRBJ2-7, with 9 bases matching TRBD1. V lost 2 bases and J lost 7; bases outside the gene matches: 6. CDR1 and CDR2 (germline): MNHEY, SVGAGI. The CDR3 runs to 14 residues. The CDR3 sequence: CASSYHPQGAEQYF. The CDR3, as DNA: TGTGCCAGCAGTTACCACCCACAGGGGGCAGAGCAGTACTTC.

This chain connects TRBV10-3 to TRBJ2-6; D is undetermined. Trimming removed 5 bases at V and 0 bases at J, with 11 bases between. In germline, CDR1 is ENHRY, CDR2 SYGVKD. This CDR3 is 16 amino acids long. CDR3 amino acids: CAISLDTSSGANVLTF. Here the CDR3 DNA reads TGTGCCATCAGTCTCGATACAAGCTCTGGGGCCAACGTCCTGACTTTC.

V gene TRBV9 combines with J gene TRBJ1-1; 7 nucleotides agree with TRBD1. The CDR3 has 16 amino acids. The germline gives CDR1 SGDLS, CDR2 YYNGEE. V was pared by 4 bases and J by 2 bases, with 11 bases of the junction left unmatched. The CDR3 sequence is CASSKGGGGSNTEAFF. CDR3 bases: TGTGCCAGCAGCAAAGGGGGCGGCGGTTCCAACACTGAAGCTTTCTTT.

The J gene is TRBJ1-2, the V gene TRBV28; TRBD1 agrees at 7 bases. Germline CDR1 and CDR2: MDHEN and SYDVKM. The CDR3 length is 13 residues. V shed 8 bases and J 5 bases; nucleotides not matched to a gene: 8. The CDR3 reads CASYTGEGYGYTF. CDR3 nucleotides: TGTGCCAGCTATACAGGGGAAGGGTATGGCTACACCTTC.

The rearrangement uses TRBV19 and TRBJ2-5; 7 bases are shared with TRBD2. Trimming removed 6 bases from V and 5 bases from J; junction bases left unmatched: 12. The CDR3 sequence is 15 residues long. In germline, CDR1 is LNHDA, CDR2 SQIVND (reference sequence). For the CDR3, the DNA is TGTGCCAGTAGCCTGCGGGAGCCTTGGGGGGAGACCCAGTACTTC. Encoded protein: CASSLREPWGETQYF. Combining the CDR3 with reference TRBV19 and TRBJ2-5 gives the whole variable domain DGGITQSPKYLFRKEGQNVTLSCEQNLNHDAMYWYRQDPGQGLRLIYYSQIVNDFQKGDIAEGYSVSREKKESFPLTVTSAQKNPTAFYLCASSLREPWGETQYFGPGTRLLVL.

This clone has only one observation. The chain joins TRBV5-4 to TRBJ2-1, with unresolved D. CDR3 size: 15 residues. Germline CDR1 and CDR2: SGHNT and YYREEE (reference sequence). Trimming removed 0 bases at V and 5 bases at J, with 12 bases between. Here the CDR3 reads CASSLGHLLDNEQFF. The CDR3 DNA reads as TGTGCCAGCAGCTTGGGCCATCTACTCGACAATGAGCAGTTCTTC.

V usage is TRBV11-2 and J usage is TRBJ2-5; 9 bases map to TRBD1. V was clipped by 5 bases and J by 5 bases; unmatched bases: 9. This CDR3 is 15 amino acids long. Germline V gives CDR1 SGHAT, CDR2 FQNNGV. The CDR3: CASSPPTGGKETQYF. DNA of the CDR3: TGTGCCAGCAGCCCGCCGACAGGGGGAAAGGAGACCCAGTACTTC.